This TCR beta chain derives from a study of blood T cells in healthy people across ages. Whole-study findings and limits: Both higher diversity and more naive CD4+ cells marked long-lived donors when set against aged donors.

Many counts were recorded for this clonotype. Its antigen is as yet unknown. Primed by a sample-barcoded 5' primer and a J-beta primer mix, a second PCR proceeded for about 6 to 11 cycles. The template-switch adaptor was a 5' adaptor with 12 random nucleotides. It tagged each cDNA molecule. CDR3-containing paired-end reads numbering at least 2.5 million came from each sample. TCRdb itself ran the 5' RACE reads through MiXCR, one entry per CDR3 protein. The sample has 550,000 to 800,000 distinct CDR3 sequences; over 20% are singletons. V was clipped by 2 bases and J by 8 bases, with 12 bases between them. There are 14 residues in the CDR3. From germline, CDR1 is LNHDA and CDR2 SQIVND (reference sequence).

The sequencing sample was made of blood. The receptor was derived from a man between 65 and 80 years old in good health. This chain connects TRBV19 to TRBJ1-4; D is unclear. Here the CDR3 reads CASSIQAKREKLFF. The CDR3 nucleotides read TGTGCCAGTAGTATACAAGCGAAGAGAGAAAAACTGTTTTTT.